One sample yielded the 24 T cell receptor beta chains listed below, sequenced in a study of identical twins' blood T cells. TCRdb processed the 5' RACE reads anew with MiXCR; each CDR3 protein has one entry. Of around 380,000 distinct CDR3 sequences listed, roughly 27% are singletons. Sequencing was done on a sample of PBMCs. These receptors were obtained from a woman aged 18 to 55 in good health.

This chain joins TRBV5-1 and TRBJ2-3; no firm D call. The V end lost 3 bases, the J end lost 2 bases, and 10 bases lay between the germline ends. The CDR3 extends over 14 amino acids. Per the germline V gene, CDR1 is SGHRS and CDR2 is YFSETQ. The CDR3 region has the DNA TGCGCCAGCAGCTCCCTAGTAATCACAGATACGCAGTATTTT. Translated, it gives CASSSLVITDTQYF.

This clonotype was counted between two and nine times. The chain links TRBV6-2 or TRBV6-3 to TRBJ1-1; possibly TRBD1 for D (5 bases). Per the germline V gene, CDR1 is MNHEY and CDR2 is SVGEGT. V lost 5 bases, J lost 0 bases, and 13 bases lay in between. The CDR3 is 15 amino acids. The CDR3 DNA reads TGTGCCAGCAGTACCGCCGGGGCTCTGAACACTGAAGCTTTCTTT. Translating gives CASSTAGALNTEAFF.

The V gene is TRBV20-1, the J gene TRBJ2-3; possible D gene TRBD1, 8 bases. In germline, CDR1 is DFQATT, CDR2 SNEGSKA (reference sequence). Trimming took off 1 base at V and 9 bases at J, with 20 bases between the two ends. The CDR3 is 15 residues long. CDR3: CSARVPRSGTGTQYF. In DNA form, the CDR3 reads TGCAGTGCTAGAGTGCCCCGGAGCGGGACAGGCACGCAGTATTTT.

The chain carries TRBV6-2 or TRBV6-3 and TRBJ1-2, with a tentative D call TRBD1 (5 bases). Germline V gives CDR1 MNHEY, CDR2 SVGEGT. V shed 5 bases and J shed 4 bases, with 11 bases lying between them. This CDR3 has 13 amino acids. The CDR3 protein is CASSRGVFYGYTF. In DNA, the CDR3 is TGTGCCAGCAGTCGAGGGGTATTCTATGGCTACACCTTC.

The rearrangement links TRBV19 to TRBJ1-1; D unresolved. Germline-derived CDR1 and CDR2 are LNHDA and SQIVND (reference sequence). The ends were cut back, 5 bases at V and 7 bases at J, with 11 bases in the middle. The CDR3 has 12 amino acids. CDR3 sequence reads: CASSFDLVEAFF. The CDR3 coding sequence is TGTGCCAGTAGTTTTGACTTGGTTGAAGCTTTCTTT.

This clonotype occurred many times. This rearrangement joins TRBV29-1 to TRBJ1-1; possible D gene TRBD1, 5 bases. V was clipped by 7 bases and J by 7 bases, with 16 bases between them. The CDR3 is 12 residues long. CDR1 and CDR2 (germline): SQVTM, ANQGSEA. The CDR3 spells CSGGLTVGEAFF. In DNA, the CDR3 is TGCAGCGGGGGCCTTACGGTGGGTGAAGCTTTCTTT.

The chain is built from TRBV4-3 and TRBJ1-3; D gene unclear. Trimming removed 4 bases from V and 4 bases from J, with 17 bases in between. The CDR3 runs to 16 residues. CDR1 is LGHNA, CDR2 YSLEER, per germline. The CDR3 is CASSPRRSPGGNTIYF. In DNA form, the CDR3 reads TGCGCCAGCAGCCCCCGGAGGTCACCCGGCGGAAACACCATATATTTT.

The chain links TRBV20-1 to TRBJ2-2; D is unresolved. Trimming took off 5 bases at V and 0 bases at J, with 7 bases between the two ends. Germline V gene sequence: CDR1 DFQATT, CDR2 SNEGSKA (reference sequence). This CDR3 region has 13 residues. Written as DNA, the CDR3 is TGCAGTGCTGCTCGATCGAACACCGGGGAGCTGTTTTTT. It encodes CSAARSNTGELFF.

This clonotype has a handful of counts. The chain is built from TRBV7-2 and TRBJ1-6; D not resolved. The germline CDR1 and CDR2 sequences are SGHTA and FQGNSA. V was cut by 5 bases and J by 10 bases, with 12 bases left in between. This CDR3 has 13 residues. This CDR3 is CASSPRTGSPLHF. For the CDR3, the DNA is TGTGCCAGCAGCCCGCGGACGGGGTCACCCCTCCACTTT.

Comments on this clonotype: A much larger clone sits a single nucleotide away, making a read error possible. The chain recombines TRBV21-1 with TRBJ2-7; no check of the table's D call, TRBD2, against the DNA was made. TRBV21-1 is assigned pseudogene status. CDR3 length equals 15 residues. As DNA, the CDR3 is TGTGCCGGCAGCACGGGACTAGCGGGAGGCTACGAGCAGTACTTC. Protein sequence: CAGSTGLAGGYEQYF.

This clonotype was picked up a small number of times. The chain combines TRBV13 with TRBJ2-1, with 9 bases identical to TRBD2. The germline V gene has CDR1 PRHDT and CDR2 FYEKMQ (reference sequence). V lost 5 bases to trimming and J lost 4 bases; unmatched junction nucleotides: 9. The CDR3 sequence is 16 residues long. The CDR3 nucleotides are TGTGCCAGCAGCCCCAGGAGCGGGGGGATTTACAATGAGCAGTTCTTC. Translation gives CASSPRSGGIYNEQFF.

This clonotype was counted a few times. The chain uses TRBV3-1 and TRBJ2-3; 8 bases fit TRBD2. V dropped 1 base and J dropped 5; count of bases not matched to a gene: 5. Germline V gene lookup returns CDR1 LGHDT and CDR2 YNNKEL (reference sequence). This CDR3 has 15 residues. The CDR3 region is CASSQVVLAGDTQYF. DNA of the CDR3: TGTGCCAGCAGCCAAGTTGTTCTAGCGGGAGATACGCAGTATTTT.

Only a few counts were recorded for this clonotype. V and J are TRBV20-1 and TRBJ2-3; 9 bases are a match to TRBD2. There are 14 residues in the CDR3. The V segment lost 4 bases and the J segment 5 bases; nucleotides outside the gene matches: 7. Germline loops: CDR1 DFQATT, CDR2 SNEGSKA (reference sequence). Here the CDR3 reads CSANLAGVKDTQYF. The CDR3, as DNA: TGCAGTGCTAATTTAGCGGGAGTAAAAGATACGCAGTATTTT.

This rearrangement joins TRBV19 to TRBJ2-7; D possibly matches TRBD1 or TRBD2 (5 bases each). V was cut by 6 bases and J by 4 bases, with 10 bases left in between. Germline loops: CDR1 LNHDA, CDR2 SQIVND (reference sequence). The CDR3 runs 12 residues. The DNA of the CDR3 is TGTGCCAGTAGAAAAGAGGGGTACGAGCAGTACTTC. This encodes CASRKEGYEQYF.

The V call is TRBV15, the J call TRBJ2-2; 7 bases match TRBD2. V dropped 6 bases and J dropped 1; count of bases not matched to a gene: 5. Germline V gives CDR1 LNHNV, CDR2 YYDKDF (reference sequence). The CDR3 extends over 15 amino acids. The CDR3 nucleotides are TGTGCCACCAGATACCTAGCGGTGAACACCGGGGAGCTGTTTTTT. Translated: CATRYLAVNTGELFF.

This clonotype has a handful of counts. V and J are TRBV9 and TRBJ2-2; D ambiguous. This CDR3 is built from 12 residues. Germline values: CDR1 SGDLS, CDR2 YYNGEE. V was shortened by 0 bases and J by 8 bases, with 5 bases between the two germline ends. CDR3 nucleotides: TGTGCCAGCAGCGTAGAAGAAGGGGAGCTGTTTTTT. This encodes CASSVEEGELFF. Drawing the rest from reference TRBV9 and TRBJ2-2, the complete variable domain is DSGVTQTPKHLITATGQRVTLRCSPRSGDLSVYWYQQSLDQGLQFLIQYYNGEERAKGNILERFSAQQFPDLHSELNLSSLELGDSALYFCASSVEEGELFFGEGSRLTVL.

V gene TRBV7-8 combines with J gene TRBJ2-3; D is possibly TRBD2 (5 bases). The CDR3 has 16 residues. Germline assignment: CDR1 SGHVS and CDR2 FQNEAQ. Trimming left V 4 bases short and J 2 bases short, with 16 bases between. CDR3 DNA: TGTGCCAGCAGCTCCTGGACTTCGGCTTACACAGATACGCAGTATTTT. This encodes CASSSWTSAYTDTQYF.

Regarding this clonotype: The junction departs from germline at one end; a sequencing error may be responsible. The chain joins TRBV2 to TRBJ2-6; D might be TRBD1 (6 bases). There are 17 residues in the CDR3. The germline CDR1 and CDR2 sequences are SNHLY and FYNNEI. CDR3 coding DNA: TGTGCCAGCAGCCCCTTAACAGGGAGCTCTGGAGCCAACGTCCTGACTTTC. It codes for CASSPLTGSSGANVLTF. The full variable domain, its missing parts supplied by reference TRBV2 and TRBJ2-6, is EPEVTQTPSHQVTQMGQEVILRCVPISNHLYFYWYRQILGQKVEFLVSFYNNEISEKSEIFDDQFSVERPDGSNFTLKIRSTKLEDSAMYFCASSPLTGSSGANVLTFGAGSRLTVL.

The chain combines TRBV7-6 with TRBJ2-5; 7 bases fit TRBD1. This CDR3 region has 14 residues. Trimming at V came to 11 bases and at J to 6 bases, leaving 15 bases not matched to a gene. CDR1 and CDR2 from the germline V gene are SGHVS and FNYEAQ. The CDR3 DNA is TGTGCCGGACCTCAAGGGGGCGCCGGACAGACCCAGTACTTC. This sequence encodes CAGPQGGAGQTQYF.

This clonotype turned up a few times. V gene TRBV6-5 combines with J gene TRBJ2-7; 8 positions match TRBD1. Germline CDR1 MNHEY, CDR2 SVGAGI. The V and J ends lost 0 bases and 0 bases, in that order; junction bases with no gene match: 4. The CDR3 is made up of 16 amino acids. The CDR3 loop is CASSYSRTGTSYEQYF. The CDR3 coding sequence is TGTGCCAGCAGTTACTCTCGGACAGGGACCTCCTACGAGCAGTACTTC.

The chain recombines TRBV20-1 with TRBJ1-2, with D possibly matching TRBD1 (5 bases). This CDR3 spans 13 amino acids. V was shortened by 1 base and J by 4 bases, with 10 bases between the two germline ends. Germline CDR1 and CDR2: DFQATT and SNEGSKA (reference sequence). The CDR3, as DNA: TGCAGTGCTAGAGTGGACACCACCTATGGCTACACCTTC. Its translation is CSARVDTTYGYTF.

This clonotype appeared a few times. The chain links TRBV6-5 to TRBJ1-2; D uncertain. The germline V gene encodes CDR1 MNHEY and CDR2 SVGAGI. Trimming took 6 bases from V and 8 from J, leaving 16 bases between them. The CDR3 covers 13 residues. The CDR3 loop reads CASSPTVGLGYTF. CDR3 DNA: TGTGCCAGCAGCCCTACAGTGGGCTTGGGCTACACCTTC.

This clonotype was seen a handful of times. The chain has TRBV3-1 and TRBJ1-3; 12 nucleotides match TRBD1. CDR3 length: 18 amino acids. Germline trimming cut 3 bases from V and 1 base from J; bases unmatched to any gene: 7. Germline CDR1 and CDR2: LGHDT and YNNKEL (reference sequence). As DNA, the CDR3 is TGTGCCAGCAGCCATGGGGACAGGGGGCGCCGGTCTGGAAACACCATATATTTT. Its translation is CASSHGDRGRRSGNTIYF.

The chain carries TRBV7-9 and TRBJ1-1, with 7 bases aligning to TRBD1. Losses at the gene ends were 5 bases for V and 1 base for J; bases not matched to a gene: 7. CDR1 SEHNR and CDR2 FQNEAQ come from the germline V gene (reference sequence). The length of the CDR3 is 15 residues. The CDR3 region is CASSPWDRRNTEAFF. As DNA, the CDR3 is TGTGCCAGCAGCCCCTGGGACAGACGGAACACTGAAGCTTTCTTT.